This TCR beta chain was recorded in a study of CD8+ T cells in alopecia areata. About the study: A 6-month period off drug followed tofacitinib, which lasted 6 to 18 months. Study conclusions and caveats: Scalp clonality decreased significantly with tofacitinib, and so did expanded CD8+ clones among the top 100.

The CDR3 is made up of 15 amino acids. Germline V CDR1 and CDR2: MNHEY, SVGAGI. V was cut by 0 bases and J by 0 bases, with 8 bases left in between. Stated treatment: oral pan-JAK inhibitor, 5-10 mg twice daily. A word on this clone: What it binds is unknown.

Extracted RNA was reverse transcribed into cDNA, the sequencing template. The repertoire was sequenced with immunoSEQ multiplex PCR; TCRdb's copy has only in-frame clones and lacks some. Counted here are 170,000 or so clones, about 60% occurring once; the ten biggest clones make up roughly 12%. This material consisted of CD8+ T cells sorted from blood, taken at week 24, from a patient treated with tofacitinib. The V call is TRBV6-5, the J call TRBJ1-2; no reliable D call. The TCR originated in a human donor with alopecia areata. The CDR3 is CASSYSPTANYGYTF. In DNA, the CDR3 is TGTGCCAGCAGTTACTCACCGACGGCTAACTATGGCTACACCTTC.